This T cell receptor beta chain came from a study of cytomegalovirus exposure and HLA in healthy donors. Study results and limitations: Three of the chains that were CMV-associated were confirmed in vitro to be specific for CMV antigens.

PCR used 60 Vbeta primers and 13 Jbeta primers. Data came from immunoSEQ multiplex PCR; TCRdb stores just in-frame clones and leaves some out. The sample records 200,000 to 250,000 clones, approximately 70% being singletons. As to this clone: The antigen is unknown.

V lost 0 bases and J 4 bases, leaving 12 bases between the germline ends. The CDR3 is 14 amino acids. Germline values: CDR1 GTSNPN, CDR2 SVGIG (reference sequence). The source is a woman between 25 and 40 years old in good health and CMV-seronegative. Material: PBMCs. The chain carries TRBV30 and TRBJ2-5; D gene unclear. The CDR3 region has the DNA TGTGCCTGGAGTGTAATACCTAGTCGAGAGACCCAGTACTTC. It encodes CAWSVIPSRETQYF.